This is a list of T cell receptor beta chains from one sample in a study of metastatic and nonmetastatic thyroid tumors. TCRdb reanalyzed the PCR reads with MiXCR. The sample has 35,000 to 40,000 clones; 25% to 30% are singletons. The sample was blood. These TCRs come from a male donor with papillary thyroid cancer or a benign thyroid nodule (not recorded which). Some clones in this sample may be carry-over from other donors' samples. The CDR3 runs from the conserved cysteine through the conserved F or W. A D gene is named only where the DNA matches it firmly. Size is omitted from some rows. Given values are once, few, many or a class for expanded clones.

v_call: TRBV5-1; j_call: TRBJ1-2; clone_size: .; d_call: .; cdr3_aa: CASSLAPPESGYTF; cdr3_nt: TGCGCCAGCAGCTTGGCTCCCCCGGAAAGCGGCTACACCTTC
v_call: TRBV20-1; j_call: TRBJ2-3; clone_size: .; d_call: .; cdr3_aa: CSARNNLLGSWTDTQYF; cdr3_nt: TGCAGTGCTAGAAACAATCTACTAGGATCTTGGACAGATACGCAGTATTTT
v_call: TRBV6-1; j_call: TRBJ1-1; clone_size: few; d_call: .; cdr3_aa: CASSPDGHTTEAFF; cdr3_nt: TGTGCCAGCAGTCCCGACGGACATACCACTGAAGCTTTCTTT
v_call: TRBV6-1; j_call: TRBJ1-5; clone_size: few; d_call: .; cdr3_aa: CASSEVRVGNQPQHF; cdr3_nt: TGTGCCAGCAGTGAAGTCAGGGTAGGCAATCAGCCCCAGCATTTT
v_call: TRBV7-8; j_call: TRBJ1-1; clone_size: .; d_call: TRBD1; cdr3_aa: CASSLLNRGRRNTEAFF; cdr3_nt: TGTGCCAGCAGCTTATTGAACAGGGGGCGCAGGAACACTGAAGCTTTCTTT
v_call: TRBV15; j_call: TRBJ2-1; clone_size: few; d_call: .; cdr3_aa: CATSRRLGAPNNEQFF; cdr3_nt: TGTGCCACCAGCCGCCGACTAGGGGCCCCTAACAATGAGCAGTTCTTC
v_call: TRBV27; j_call: TRBJ2-4; clone_size: many; d_call: .; cdr3_aa: CASASSDPTLAKNIQYF; cdr3_nt: TGTGCCTCCGCCTCCTCGGACCCCACTCTAGCCAAAAACATTCAGTACTTC
v_call: TRBV28; j_call: TRBJ2-3; clone_size: few; d_call: .; cdr3_aa: CANSPPPRGAIGTDTQYF; cdr3_nt: TGTGCCAACAGTCCCCCTCCCCGAGGGGCGATCGGGACAGATACGCAGTATTTT
v_call: TRBV9; j_call: TRBJ2-1; clone_size: many; d_call: .; cdr3_aa: CASSHPQGAPRNEQFF; cdr3_nt: TGTGCCAGCAGCCACCCACAGGGCGCCCCACGTAATGAGCAGTTCTTC
v_call: TRBV2; j_call: TRBJ1-2; clone_size: .; d_call: TRBD1; cdr3_aa: CASLGQGFSGYTF; cdr3_nt: TGTGCCAGCCTAGGACAGGGGTTTTCTGGCTACACCTTC